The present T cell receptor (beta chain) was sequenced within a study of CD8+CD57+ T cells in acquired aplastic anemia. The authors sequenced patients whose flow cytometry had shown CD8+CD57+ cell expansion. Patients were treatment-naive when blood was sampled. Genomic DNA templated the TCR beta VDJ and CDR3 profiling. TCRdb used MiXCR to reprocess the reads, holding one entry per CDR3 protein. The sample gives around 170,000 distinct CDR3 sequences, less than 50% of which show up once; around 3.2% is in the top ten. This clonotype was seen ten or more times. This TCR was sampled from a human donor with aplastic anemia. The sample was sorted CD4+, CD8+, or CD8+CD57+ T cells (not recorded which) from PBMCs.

CDR3 amino acids: CASSLTSGGQYEQYF. The CDR3 DNA reads as TGTGCCAGCAGCTTAACTAGCGGGGGTCAGTACGAGCAGTACTTC. V usage is TRBV7-9 and J usage is TRBJ2-7; 11 bases line up with TRBD2. Germline V gene data show CDR1 as SEHNR and CDR2 as FQNEAQ (reference sequence). Unmatched junction bases numbered 4, after V lost 2 bases and J lost 4 bases. This CDR3 comprises 15 residues. Variable domain in full (rest from reference TRBV7-9 and TRBJ2-7): DTGVSQNPRHKITKRGQNVTFRCDPISEHNRLYWYRQTLGQGPEFLTYFQNEAQLEKSRLLSDRFSAERPKGSFSTLEIQRTEQGDSAMYLCASSLTSGGQYEQYFGPGTRLTVT.